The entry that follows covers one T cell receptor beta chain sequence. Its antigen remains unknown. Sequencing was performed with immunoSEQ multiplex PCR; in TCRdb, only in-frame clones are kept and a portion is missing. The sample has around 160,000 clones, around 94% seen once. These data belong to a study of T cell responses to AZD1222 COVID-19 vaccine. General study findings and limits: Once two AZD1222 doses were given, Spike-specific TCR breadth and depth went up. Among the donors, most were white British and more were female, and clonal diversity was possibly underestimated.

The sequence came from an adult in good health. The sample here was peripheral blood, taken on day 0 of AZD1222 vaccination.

CDR3 protein: CASSPPPEGGWDTQYF. DNA of the CDR3: TGTGCCAGCTCACCACCGCCGGAGGGGGGGTGGGATACGCAGTATTTT. V usage is TRBV18 and J usage is TRBJ2-3; the D gene is possibly TRBD2 (7 bases). The CDR3 sequence is 16 residues long. Deletions cut 0 bases from V and 6 bases from J, with 16 bases between. Germline loops: CDR1 KGHSH, CDR2 LQKENI.